This T cell receptor (beta chain) was documented in a study of Graves' ophthalmopathy and Graves' hyperthyroidism (dated by TCRdb to between 2018 and 2020). About the full investigation: Peripheral blood was collected at initial diagnosis, before any treatment. To tell Graves' ophthalmopathy apart from Graves' hyperthyroidism, and to predict which patients would progress to ophthalmopathy, the study relied on TCR beta repertoire signatures. In total, 135 blood samples were TCR-sequenced: under 45 ophthalmopathy, under 85 hyperthyroidism and some 17 hyperthyroidism-to-ophthalmopathy patients. To explore V-J signatures that distinguish ophthalmopathy from hyperthyroidism, a discovery set of more than 90 patients was enrolled, made up of about 40 with ophthalmopathy and 57 with stable hyperthyroidism. The independent validation cohort included approximately 19 hyperthyroidism patients plus 17 patients who later progressed from hyperthyroidism to ophthalmopathy. T-cell repertoires of thyroid tissue and blood were compared in about six hyperthyroidism patients. After sampling, hyperthyroidism patients received methimazole starting at 30 mg daily, and ophthalmopathy patients received high-dose intravenous methylprednisolone.

Here is what the overall study found, with its caveats: Sample size was not statistically predetermined, and group allocation was not concealed from the investigators. In validation, the model predicted ophthalmopathy progression with 70.59% sensitivity and roughly 72% specificity; more than ten predicted patients were CT-confirmed with GO in a median of around 6.5 months. Most of the expanded thyroid clonotypes with a frequency above 0.001 were also detected in blood, and it was suggested that the thyroid immune response may be reflected by blood repertoires. In cross-validation, the 13-signature model distinguished ophthalmopathy from stable hyperthyroidism with about 90% sensitivity and around 82% specificity, and in the test set the corresponding values were around 78% and 73%.

For repertoire sequencing, the TCR beta CDR3 regions were amplified from RNA transcripts. A first-round RT-PCR used HTBI primers with the Qiagen OneStep RT-PCR kit, followed by a second-round multiplex PCR, size selection and purification. Libraries were sequenced on an Illumina HiSeq2000 using paired-end 100 bp reads. Regarding the original processing steps: SOAPnuke was used to process the reads, throwing out any read that had adapters, had uncalled bases, had a mean Phred below 15, or lacked an exact constant-primer or identifier match. COPE v1.2.5 was used to merge high-quality paired reads. Each unique nucleotide sequence was defined as a clonotype, and clonotypes were aligned to IMGT TRB V, D and J references with MiTCR v1.1. Analysis was restricted to V-J combinations with a frequency above 0.0001, which covered about 99% of repertoires. For each V-J combination, a TCR clonal expansion and chaos score was defined as the ratio of F50 clonal expansion to chaos observed in the TCRdist matrix. Welch's t-statistics and random forest were used to reduce features to more than ten V-J combinations, which were fed into a naive Bayes classifier. The Morisita-Horn index was used to measure how similar the thyroid and blood repertoires were. TCRdb cleaned the public reads at Q25 with fastp, built clones with MiXCR and kept in-frame beta chains. Rows with one shared CDR3 protein collapse into an entry with the most common genes and DNA. It is TCRdb's table, rather than the study itself, that gives the V and J calls and clone size. The sample table shows about 700,000 distinct CDR3 sequences, and approximately 40% are seen once. 44% of the sample lies in the top ten.

Ophthalmopathy patients had moderately to severely active disease, Clinical Activity Score of at least 3, NOSPECS grade of at least 4, and disease duration under 3 months. Patients were excluded if they had other autoimmune diseases, uncontrolled infections, pregnancy or lactation. Clinical symptoms, serum thyroxine, TRAb, thyroid ultrasound and orbital computed tomography were used for diagnosis. Using Ficoll-Paque density gradient centrifugation, PBMCs were isolated from roughly 9.2 ml of fresh peripheral blood. Total RNA was extracted with Trizol reagent and quality-checked on an Agilent 2100 Bioanalyzer. This clonotype was counted between two and nine times. No cognate antigen has been identified for it. Per-base quality was not reported, and no clone a single base away is much larger than it. The source material was peripheral blood. The source of this sequence is an adult man with Graves' ophthalmopathy.

The sequence in DNA is TGTGCCAGCCGCCTCCGGGACAAGCAGTACTTC. It specifies CASRLRDKQYF. Rearrangement joined TRBV19 to TRBJ2-7; D gene: possibly TRBD1, on 6 matching bases. Deletion took 9 bases off V and 8 bases off J, with a span of 14 bases between the germline ends. Taken from cysteine to phenylalanine, the CDR3 has 11 residues. Just the 33-base CDR3 DNA is kept, in frame starting at base 1. Sequences LNHDA (CDR1) and SQIVND (CDR2) are obtained from the germline V gene (reference sequence). Joined to the reference TRBV19 and TRBJ2-7 proteins, this CDR3 gives the full variable domain: DGGITQSPKYLFRKEGQNVTLSCEQNLNHDAMYWYRQDPGQGLRLIYYSQIVNDFQKGDIAEGYSVSREKKESFPLTVTSAQKNPTAFYLCASRLRDKQYFGPGTRLTVT.